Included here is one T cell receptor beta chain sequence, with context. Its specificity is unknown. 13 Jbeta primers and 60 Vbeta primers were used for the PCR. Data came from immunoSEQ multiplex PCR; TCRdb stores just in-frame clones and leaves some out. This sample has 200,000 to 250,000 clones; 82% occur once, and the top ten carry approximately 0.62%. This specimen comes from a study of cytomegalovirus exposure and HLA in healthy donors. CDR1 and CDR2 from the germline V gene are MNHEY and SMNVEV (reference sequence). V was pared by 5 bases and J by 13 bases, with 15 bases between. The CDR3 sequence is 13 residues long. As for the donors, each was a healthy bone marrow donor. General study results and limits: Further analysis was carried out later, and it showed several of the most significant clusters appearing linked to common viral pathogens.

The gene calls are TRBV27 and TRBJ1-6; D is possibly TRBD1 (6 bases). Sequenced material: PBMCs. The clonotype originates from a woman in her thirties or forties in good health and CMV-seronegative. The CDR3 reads CASSLGGLRPLHF. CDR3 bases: TGTGCCAGCAGTCTCGGGGGGCTCAGGCCCCTCCACTTT.